This TCR beta chain comes out of a study of type 1 regulatory T cells. For the study at large: This in vitro CD4 product, T-allo10, is enriched for Tr1 cells and alloantigen-specific.

Trimming cost V 3 bases and J 3 bases; bases outside gene matches: 11. The germline gives CDR1 SGDLS, CDR2 YYNGEE. The CDR3 is made up of 17 amino acids. One entry per CDR3 protein, called by TCRdb with MiXCR from the reads. The repertoire holds over 14,000 distinct CDR3 sequences, with 12% to 15% as singletons. Many counts were recorded for this clonotype. Antigen: not known. This chain connects TRBV9 to TRBJ1-1; 10 bases map to TRBD1. This TCR came from a human donor in good health. Sequencing was done on a sample of cultured T cells, either the whole culture or a sorted T cell fraction (not recorded which). CDR3 nucleotides: TGTGCCAGCAGCGACCCCCAAGGGACAGGGGTCGACACTGAAGCTTTCTTT. Translated, it gives CASSDPQGTGVDTEAFF.